The 2 T cell receptor beta chains reported below all come from one sample, sequenced in a study of beta chain features in type 1 diabetes (dated 2018 in TCRdb). Broad study findings and their caveats: In all four CD4+ subsets, TCRB CDR3 length was moderately but significantly shorter in type 1 diabetes patients.

Library generation was performed with the immunoSEQ multiplex PCR assay. The entire amount of isolated RNA was reverse transcribed using the High Capacity cDNA Reverse Transcription Kit, so the sequenced TCRB transcripts were expressed ones. In its TCRdb copy, this immuneACCESS table keeps in-frame sequences only and misses some clones. Where compared with another copy, unresolved V genes explain less than half of these, and the others have no known cause. This sample comprises around 300,000 clones, 15% of them detected only once. In total, the top ten clones hold 0.015% to 0.017% of the sample. What these receptors recognize is not known. Sequences were obtained from naive CD4+ T cells from blood. In the paper's terms, the cell subset or site label means: true naive CD4+ T cells. The origin of the receptors is a young man with type 1 diabetes.

The rearrangement links TRBV7-9 to TRBJ2-3; TRBD1 is a possible D gene (5 bases). Per germline, CDR1 SEHNR and CDR2 FQNEAQ (reference sequence). V was shortened by 5 bases and J by 4 bases, with 22 bases between the two germline ends. The CDR3 sequence is 17 residues long. The CDR3 DNA reads TGTGCCAGCAGCCCCGGACCCCTAGGGGTAGGGGCAGATACGCAGTATTTT. Translation gives CASSPGPLGVGADTQYF.

The chain links TRBV25-1 to TRBJ2-3; 7 bases are a match to TRBD2. Losses at the gene ends were 8 bases for V and 3 bases for J; bases not matched to a gene: 5. The CDR3 extends over 13 amino acids. Per the germline V gene, CDR1 is MGHDK and CDR2 is SYGVNS. CDR3 bases: TGTGCCAGCGGGAGGGCCGGGACAGATACGCAGTATTTT. Encoded protein: CASGRAGTDTQYF.